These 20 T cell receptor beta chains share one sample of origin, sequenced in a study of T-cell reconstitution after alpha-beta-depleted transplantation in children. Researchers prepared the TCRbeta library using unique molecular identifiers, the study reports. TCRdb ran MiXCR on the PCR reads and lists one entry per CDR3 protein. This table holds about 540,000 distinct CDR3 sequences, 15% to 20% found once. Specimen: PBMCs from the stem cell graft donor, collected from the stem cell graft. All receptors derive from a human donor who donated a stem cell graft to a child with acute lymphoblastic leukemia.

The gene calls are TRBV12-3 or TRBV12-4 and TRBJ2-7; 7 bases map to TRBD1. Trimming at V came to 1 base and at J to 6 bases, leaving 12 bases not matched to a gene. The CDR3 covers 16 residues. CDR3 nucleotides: TGTGCCAGCAGTTTAGTCCCAGGGGGTCCAGAGCGCGAGCAGTACTTC. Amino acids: CASSLVPGGPEREQYF.

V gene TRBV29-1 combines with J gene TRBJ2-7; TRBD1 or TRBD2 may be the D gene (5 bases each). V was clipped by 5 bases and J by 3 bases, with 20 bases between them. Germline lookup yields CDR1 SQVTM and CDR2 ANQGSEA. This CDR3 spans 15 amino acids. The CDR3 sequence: CSVSGLGRVGYEQYF. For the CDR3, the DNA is TGCAGCGTTTCGGGGCTAGGCAGGGTCGGCTACGAGCAGTACTTC.

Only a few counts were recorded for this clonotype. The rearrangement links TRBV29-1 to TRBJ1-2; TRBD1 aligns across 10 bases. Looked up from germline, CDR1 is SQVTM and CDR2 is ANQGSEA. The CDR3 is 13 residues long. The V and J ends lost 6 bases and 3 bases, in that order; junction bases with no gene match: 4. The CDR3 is CSVGTGEDYGYTF. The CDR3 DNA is TGCAGCGTGGGGACAGGGGAAGACTATGGCTACACCTTC.

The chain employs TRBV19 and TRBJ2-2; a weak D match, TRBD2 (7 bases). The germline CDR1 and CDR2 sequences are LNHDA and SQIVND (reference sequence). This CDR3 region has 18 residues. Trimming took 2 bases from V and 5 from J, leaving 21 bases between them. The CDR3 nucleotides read TGTGCCAGTAGTATAATTACCCGGGGGGCAAAGAGGACCGGGGAGCTGTTTTTT. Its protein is CASSIITRGAKRTGELFF. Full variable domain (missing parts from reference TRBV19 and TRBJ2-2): DGGITQSPKYLFRKEGQNVTLSCEQNLNHDAMYWYRQDPGQGLRLIYYSQIVNDFQKGDIAEGYSVSREKKESFPLTVTSAQKNPTAFYLCASSIITRGAKRTGELFFGEGSRLTVL.

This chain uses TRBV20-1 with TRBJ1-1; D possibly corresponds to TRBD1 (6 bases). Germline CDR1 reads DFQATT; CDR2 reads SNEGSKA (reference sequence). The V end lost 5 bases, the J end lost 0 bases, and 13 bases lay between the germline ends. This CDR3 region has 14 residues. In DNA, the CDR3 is TGCAGTGCTCCAAGAGGACAGATGAACACTGAAGCTTTCTTT. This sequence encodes CSAPRGQMNTEAFF.

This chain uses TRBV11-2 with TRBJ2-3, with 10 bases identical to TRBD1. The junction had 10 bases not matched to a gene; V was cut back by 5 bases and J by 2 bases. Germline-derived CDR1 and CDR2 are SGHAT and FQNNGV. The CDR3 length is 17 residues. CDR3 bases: TGTGCCAGCAGCCCCTGGACAGGGGGTACGGACACAGATACGCAGTATTTT. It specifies CASSPWTGGTDTDTQYF.

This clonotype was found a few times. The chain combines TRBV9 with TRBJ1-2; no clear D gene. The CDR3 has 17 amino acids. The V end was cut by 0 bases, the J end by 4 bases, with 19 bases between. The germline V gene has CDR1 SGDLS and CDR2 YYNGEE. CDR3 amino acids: CASSVDDTQMIGYGYTF. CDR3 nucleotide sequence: TGTGCCAGCAGCGTAGATGATACTCAGATGATCGGCTATGGCTACACCTTC.

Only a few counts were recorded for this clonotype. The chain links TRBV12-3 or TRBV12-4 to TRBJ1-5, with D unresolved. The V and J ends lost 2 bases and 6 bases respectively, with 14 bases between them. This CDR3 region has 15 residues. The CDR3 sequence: CASSLILGDFQPQHF. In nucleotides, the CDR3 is TGTGCCAGCAGTTTAATCCTAGGTGATTTTCAGCCCCAGCATTTT.

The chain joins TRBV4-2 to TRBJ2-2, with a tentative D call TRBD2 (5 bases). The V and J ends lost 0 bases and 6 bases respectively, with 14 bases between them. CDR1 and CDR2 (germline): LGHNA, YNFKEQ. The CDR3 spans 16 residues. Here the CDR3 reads CASSQEFNRESGELFF. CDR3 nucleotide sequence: TGTGCCAGCAGCCAAGAGTTTAACCGGGAATCCGGGGAGCTGTTTTTT.

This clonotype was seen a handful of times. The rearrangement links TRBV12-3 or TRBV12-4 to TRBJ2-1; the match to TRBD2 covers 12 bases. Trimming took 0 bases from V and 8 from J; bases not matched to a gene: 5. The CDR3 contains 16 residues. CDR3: CASSLARLAGGDEQFF. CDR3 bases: TGTGCCAGCAGTTTAGCAAGGCTAGCGGGAGGGGATGAGCAGTTCTTC.

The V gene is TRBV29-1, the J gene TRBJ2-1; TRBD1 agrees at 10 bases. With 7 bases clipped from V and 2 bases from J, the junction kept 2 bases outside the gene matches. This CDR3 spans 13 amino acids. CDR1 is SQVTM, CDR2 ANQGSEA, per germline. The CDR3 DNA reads TGCAGCGGGGGACAGGGGACCTACAATGAGCAGTTCTTC. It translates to CSGGQGTYNEQFF.

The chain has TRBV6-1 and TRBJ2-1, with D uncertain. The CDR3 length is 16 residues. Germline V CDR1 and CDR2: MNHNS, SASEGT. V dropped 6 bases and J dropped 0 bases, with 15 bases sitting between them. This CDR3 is CASSLAQSSSYNEQFF. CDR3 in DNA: TGTGCCAGCAGCCTCGCCCAATCGAGCTCCTACAATGAGCAGTTCTTC.

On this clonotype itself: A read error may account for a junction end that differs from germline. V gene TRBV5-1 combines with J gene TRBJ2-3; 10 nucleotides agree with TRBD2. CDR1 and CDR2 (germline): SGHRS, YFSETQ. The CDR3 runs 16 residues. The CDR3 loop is CASSLGTSGYTDTRYF. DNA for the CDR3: TGCGCCAGCAGCTTGGGGACTAGCGGTTACACAGATACGCGGTATTTT.

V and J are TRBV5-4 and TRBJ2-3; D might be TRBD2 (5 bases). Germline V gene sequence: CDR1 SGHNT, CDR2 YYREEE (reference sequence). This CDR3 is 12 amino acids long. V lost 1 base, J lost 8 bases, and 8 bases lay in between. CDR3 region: CASSLPLATQYF. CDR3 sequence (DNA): TGTGCCAGCAGCTTGCCCCTAGCTACGCAGTATTTT.

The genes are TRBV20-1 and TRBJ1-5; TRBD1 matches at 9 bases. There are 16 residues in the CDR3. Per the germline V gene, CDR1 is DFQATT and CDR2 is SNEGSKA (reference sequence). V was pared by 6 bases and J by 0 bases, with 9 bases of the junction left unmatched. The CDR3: CSAPTGTGFSNQPQHF. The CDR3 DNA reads TGCAGTGCCCCTACCGGGACAGGGTTTAGCAATCAGCCCCAGCATTTT.

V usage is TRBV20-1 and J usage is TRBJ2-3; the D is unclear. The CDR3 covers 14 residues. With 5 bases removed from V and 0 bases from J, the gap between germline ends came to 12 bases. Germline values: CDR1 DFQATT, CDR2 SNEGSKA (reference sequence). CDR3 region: CSAPGTPSTDTQYF. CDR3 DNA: TGCAGTGCTCCCGGTACCCCAAGCACAGATACGCAGTATTTT.

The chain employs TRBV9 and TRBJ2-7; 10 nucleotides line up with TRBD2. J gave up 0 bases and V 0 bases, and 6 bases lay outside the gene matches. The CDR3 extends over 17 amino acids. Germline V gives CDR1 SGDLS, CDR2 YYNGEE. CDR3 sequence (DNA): TGTGCCAGCAGCGTAGCTAGTGGACTAGCGGCCTCCTACGAGCAGTACTTC. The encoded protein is CASSVASGLAASYEQYF.

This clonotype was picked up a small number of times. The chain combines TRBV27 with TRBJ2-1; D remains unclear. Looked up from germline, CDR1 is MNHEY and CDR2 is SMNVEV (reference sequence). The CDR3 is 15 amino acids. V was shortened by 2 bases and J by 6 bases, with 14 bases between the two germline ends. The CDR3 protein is CASSLEASQSNEQFF. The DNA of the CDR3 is TGTGCCAGCAGTTTAGAGGCATCGCAGAGCAATGAGCAGTTCTTC.

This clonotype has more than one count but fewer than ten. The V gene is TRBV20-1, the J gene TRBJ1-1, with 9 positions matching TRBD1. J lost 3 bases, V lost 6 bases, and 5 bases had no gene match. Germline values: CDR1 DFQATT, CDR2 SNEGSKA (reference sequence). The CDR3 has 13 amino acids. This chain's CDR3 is CSATTGGDTEAFF. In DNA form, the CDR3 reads TGCAGTGCAACGACAGGGGGGGACACTGAAGCTTTCTTT.

This CDR3 is CSAREGASWGYGYTF. The CDR3, as DNA: TGCAGTGCTAGAGAGGGGGCCTCGTGGGGCTATGGCTACACCTTC. The rearrangement joins TRBV20-1 to TRBJ1-2, with TRBD1 as a possible D gene (6 bases). CDR1 and CDR2 (germline): DFQATT, SNEGSKA (reference sequence). V lost 0 bases and J 4 bases, leaving 15 bases between the germline ends. The CDR3 sequence is 15 residues long.